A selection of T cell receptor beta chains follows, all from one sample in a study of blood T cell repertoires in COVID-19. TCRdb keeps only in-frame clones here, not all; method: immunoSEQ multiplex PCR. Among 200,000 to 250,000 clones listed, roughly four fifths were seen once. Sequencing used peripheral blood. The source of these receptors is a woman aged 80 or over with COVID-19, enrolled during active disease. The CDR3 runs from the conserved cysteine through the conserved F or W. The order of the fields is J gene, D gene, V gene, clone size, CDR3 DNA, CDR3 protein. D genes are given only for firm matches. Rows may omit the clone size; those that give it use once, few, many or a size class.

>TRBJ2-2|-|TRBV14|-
TGTGCCAGCAGCCAAGATAGGACTTTAAGCAACACCGGGGAGCTGTTTTTT
CASSQDRTLSNTGELFF
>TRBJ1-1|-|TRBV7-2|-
TGTGCCAGCAGCTTAGGGGCAGGGCTTAACACTGAAGCTTTCTTT
CASSLGAGLNTEAFF
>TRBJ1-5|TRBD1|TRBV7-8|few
TGTGCCAGCAGCCCAGCAGGGACAGCGGGGGGTCAGCCCCAGCATTTT
CASSPAGTAGGQPQHF
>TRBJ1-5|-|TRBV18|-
TGTGCCAGCTCATCGCAGACTCTCAATCAGCCCCAGCATTTT
CASSSQTLNQPQHF
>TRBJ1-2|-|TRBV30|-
TGTGCCTGGAGTGTACGAGCCGATGGCTACACCTTC
CAWSVRADGYTF
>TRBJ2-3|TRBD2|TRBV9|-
TGTGCCAGCAGCGTGGGGGGGACTAGCGTCACAGATACGCAGTATTTT
CASSVGGTSVTDTQYF
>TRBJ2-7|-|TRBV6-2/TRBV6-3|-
TGTGCCAGCAGTTACCCTGGTAAGCGCGGGGACGAGCAGTACTTC
CASSYPGKRGDEQYF
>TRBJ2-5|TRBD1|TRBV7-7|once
TGTGCTAGCAGGCCCGGACAGGGTTATGTTGGAGAGACCCAGTACTTC
CASRPGQGYVGETQYF
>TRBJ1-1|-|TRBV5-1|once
TGCGCCAGCAGCTCGGCGGGGAACACTGAAGCTTTCTTT
CASSSAGNTEAFF
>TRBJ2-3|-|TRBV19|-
TGTGCCAGTACCTCCACACGAAAGGGGAAGTTCGGTACGCAGTATTTT
CASTSTRKGKFGTQYF
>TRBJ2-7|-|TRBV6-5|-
TGTGCCAGCAGAACGACGGGCTACGAGCAGTACTTC
CASRTTGYEQYF
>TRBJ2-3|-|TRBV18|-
TGTGCCAGCTTGGACTCAGGAGGCGACACAGATACGCAGTATTTT
CASLDSGGDTDTQYF
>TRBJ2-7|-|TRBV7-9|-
TGTGCCAGCAGCCTCGACTTTTACGAGCAGTACTTC
CASSLDFYEQYF
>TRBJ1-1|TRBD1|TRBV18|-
TGTGCCAGCTCAGCACAGACAGGGCTGGGCACTGAAGCTTTCTTT
CASSAQTGLGTEAFF
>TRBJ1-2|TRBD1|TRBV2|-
TGTGCCAGCATTAGGGAGCAGGGGGCTGATGGCTACACCTTC
CASIREQGADGYTF
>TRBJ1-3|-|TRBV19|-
TGTGCCAGTAGTCTGCTCGGGGATGGAAACACCATATATTTT
CASSLLGDGNTIYF
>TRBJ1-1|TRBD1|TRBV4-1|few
TGCGCCAGCAGCCACCATACAGGGGGCCTGAACACTGAAGCTTTCTTT
CASSHHTGGLNTEAFF
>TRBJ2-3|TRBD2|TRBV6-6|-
TGTGCCAGCAGTCCACGCGGCCTAGCGGGGGGGTTCACAGATACGCAGTATTTT
CASSPRGLAGGFTDTQYF
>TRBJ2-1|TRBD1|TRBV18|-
TGTGCCAGCTCACCATGGGGCGGCCAGGGGGCTCGCAATGAGCAGTTCTTC
CASSPWGGQGARNEQFF
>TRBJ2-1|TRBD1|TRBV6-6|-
TGTGCCAGCAGGCCGACAGGGTTCAATGAGCAGTTCTTC
CASRPTGFNEQFF
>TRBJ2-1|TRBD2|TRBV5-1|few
TGCGCCAGCAGCGTCGGGACTAGCGGCTACAATGAGCAGTTCTTC
CASSVGTSGYNEQFF
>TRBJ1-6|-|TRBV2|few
TGTGCCACCCAGAACGGCAGGGGCAAGAATTCACCCCTCCACTTT
CATQNGRGKNSPLHF
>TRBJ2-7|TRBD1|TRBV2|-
TGTGCCAGCGTCCGGGACAGGGGAGTTTACGAGCAGTATTTC
CASVRDRGVYEQYF
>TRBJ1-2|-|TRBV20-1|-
TGCAGTGCTAGTACGGGACTCCGAAGGGGTGGCTACACCTTC
CSASTGLRRGGYTF
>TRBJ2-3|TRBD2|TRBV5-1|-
TGCGCCAGCAGCTTGGCCCGGGGGGAAGATACGCAGTATTTT
CASSLARGEDTQYF
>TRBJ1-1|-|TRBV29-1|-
TGCAGCGTCTTTGGACAGAGAAACACTGAAGCTTTCTTT
CSVFGQRNTEAFF